The 9 T cell receptor beta chains listed next were all sequenced from one sample in a study of T cell responses to AZD1222 COVID-19 vaccine. The method was immunoSEQ multiplex PCR; TCRdb's version includes in-frame clones alone and lacks a portion of them. The profile shows more than 50,000 clones, roughly 78% of them singletons. The sample in question was peripheral blood, obtained on day 0 of MenACWY control vaccination. The receptors stem from an adult in good health.

The chain recombines TRBV7-2 with TRBJ1-1; the match to TRBD1 covers 10 bases. The CDR3 is 13 amino acids. CDR1 and CDR2 (germline): SGHTA, FQGNSA. V lost 7 bases to trimming and J lost 8 bases; unmatched junction nucleotides: 7. This CDR3 is CASKVGQGGEAFF. Here the CDR3 DNA reads TGTGCCAGCAAGGTTGGACAGGGGGGAGAAGCTTTCTTT.

The CDR3 nucleotides are TGTGCCAGCAGCCCCGACAGCCGGGGAAAGTATTTT. It translates to CASSPDSRGKYF. This sequence joins TRBV12-3 or TRBV12-4 and TRBJ2-3, with D possibly called TRBD1 or TRBD2 (5 bases each). Trimming left V 6 bases short and J 13 bases short, with 17 bases between. This CDR3 comprises 12 residues.

The chain employs TRBV15 and TRBJ2-1, with 10 bases that match TRBD1. Germline CDR1 and CDR2: LNHNV and YYDKDF (reference sequence). The V segment lost 7 bases and the J segment 7 bases; nucleotides outside the gene matches: 4. This CDR3 contains 13 residues. The CDR3 sequence is CATTPGQGNEQFF. The CDR3 DNA sequence: TGTGCCACCACCCCGGGACAGGGGAATGAGCAGTTCTTC.

This chain joins TRBV6-5 and TRBJ1-2, with D uncertain. CDR3 length: 14 amino acids. Germline values: CDR1 MNHEY, CDR2 SVGAGI. Trimming cost V 6 bases and J 8 bases, with 19 bases left between them. This CDR3 is CASSSRQGFEGYTF. In nucleotides, the CDR3 is TGTGCCAGCAGCTCAAGACAAGGGTTCGAGGGCTACACCTTC.

In DNA, the CDR3 is TGTGCCAGCAGCCGGCCCCGCGGAGAGTTTTCTGAAGCTTTCTTT. This sequence encodes CASSRPRGEFSEAFF. The genes are TRBV5-4 and TRBJ1-1; D is undetermined. The CDR3 is made up of 15 amino acids. Trimming removed 4 bases at V and 6 bases at J, with 19 bases between. Germline V CDR1 and CDR2: SGHNT, YYREEE (reference sequence).

V and J are TRBV11-2 and TRBJ2-7, with TRBD2 matching over 9 bases. Germline loops: CDR1 SGHAT, CDR2 FQNNGV. V lost 3 bases, J lost 2 bases, and 8 bases stayed unmatched. This CDR3 is 16 amino acids long. CDR3 sequence reads: CASSFDPSGKAYEQYF. CDR3 in DNA: TGTGCCAGCAGCTTTGACCCTAGCGGGAAGGCCTACGAGCAGTACTTC.

J is TRBJ1-3 and V is TRBV6-5, with a possible D match to TRBD1 (6 bases). Germline values: CDR1 MNHEY, CDR2 SVGAGI. The CDR3 length is 14 residues. V was pared by 9 bases and J by 2 bases, with 14 bases between. The CDR3 protein is CASRTGSAGNTIYF. DNA of the CDR3: TGTGCCAGTAGAACAGGGTCGGCTGGAAACACCATATATTTT.

This sequence joins TRBV7-9 and TRBJ1-4; TRBD1 matches at 7 bases. The CDR3 runs to 18 residues. Germline V lookup: CDR1 SEHNR, CDR2 FQNEAQ (reference sequence). The V and J ends lost 4 bases and 10 bases, in that order; junction bases with no gene match: 21. The CDR3 reads CASSSGTGAAASNRKLFF. CDR3 nucleotide sequence: TGTGCCAGCAGCTCCGGTACAGGGGCTGCCGCATCGAATCGAAAACTGTTTTTT.

The chain combines TRBV5-5 with TRBJ1-1; D is uncertain. This CDR3 has 13 amino acids. The V and J ends lost 4 bases and 5 bases respectively, with 12 bases between them. The V gene's germline CDR1 is SGHKS and CDR2 YYEKEE (reference sequence). DNA of the CDR3: TGTGCCAGCAGCCCGACCTTGAGGACTGAAGCTTTCTTT. It codes for CASSPTLRTEAFF. Using reference TRBV5-5 and TRBJ1-1 for the parts outside the CDR3, the full variable domain is DAGVTQSPTHLIKTRGQQVTLRCSPISGHKSVSWYQQVLGQGPQFIFQYYEKEERGRGNFPDRFSARQFPNYSSELNVNALLLGDSALYLCASSPTLRTEAFFGQGTRLTVV.